A selection of T cell receptor beta chains follows, all from one sample in a study of CD8+ T cells in alopecia areata. Only in-frame clones appear in the TCRdb table, and some are missing; sequencing was by immunoSEQ multiplex PCR. The sample includes roughly 190,000 clones, around 60% of them seen just once. The sample consisted of CD4+ T cells sorted from blood, taken at week 4, from a patient treated with tofacitinib. The origin of the receptors is a human donor with alopecia areata. The CDR3 runs from the conserved cysteine through the conserved F or W. D genes are given only for firm matches. Rows give clone size only sometimes, using once, few, many, or a class for an expanded clone.

abundance: once
d_gene: TRBD2
j_gene: TRBJ2-3
v_gene: TRBV29-1
CDR3nt: TGCAGCGTTGGGGCTAGCGGAAACACAGATACGCAGTATTTT
CDR3aa: CSVGASGNTDTQYF

abundance: NA
d_gene: NA
j_gene: TRBJ1-5
v_gene: TRBV6-5
CDR3nt: TGTGCCAGCAGGCCCGACAGGAATAGCAATCAGCCCCAGCATTTT
CDR3aa: CASRPDRNSNQPQHF

abundance: few
d_gene: NA
j_gene: TRBJ2-6
v_gene: TRBV7-2
CDR3nt: TGTGCCAGCAGCTTAAGTGGGGCCGGGGCCAACGTCCTGACTTTC
CDR3aa: CASSLSGAGANVLTF

abundance: NA
d_gene: NA
j_gene: TRBJ1-2
v_gene: TRBV6-6
CDR3nt: TGTGCCAGCAGTTACTCGGTGTCGGGGTCTGGCTACACCTTC
CDR3aa: CASSYSVSGSGYTF

abundance: NA
d_gene: TRBD2
j_gene: TRBJ2-3
v_gene: TRBV29-1
CDR3nt: TGCAGCGTTGTCGCCCGGGGGGGTCTTCAGCGGGGCACAGATACGCAGTATTTT
CDR3aa: CSVVARGGLQRGTDTQYF

abundance: NA
d_gene: TRBD1
j_gene: TRBJ1-4
v_gene: TRBV19
CDR3nt: TGTGCCAGTAGCCGTCGACAGGGAGTTCGAGAAAAACTGTTTTTT
CDR3aa: CASSRRQGVREKLFF

abundance: once
d_gene: NA
j_gene: TRBJ1-2
v_gene: TRBV21-1
CDR3nt: TGTGCCAGCACCCTAGGAGGGGCGCAGAACGATGGCTACACCTTC
CDR3aa: CASTLGGAQNDGYTF

abundance: NA
d_gene: NA
j_gene: TRBJ2-1
v_gene: TRBV7-8
CDR3nt: TGTGCCAGCAGCTTAAGTGTCAGGGTAAATGAGCAGTTCTTC
CDR3aa: CASSLSVRVNEQFF

abundance: NA
d_gene: TRBD1
j_gene: TRBJ2-5
v_gene: TRBV10-3
CDR3nt: TGTGCCATCAGCGGGCTCCAGGGGGCGGGGGAGACCCAGTACTTC
CDR3aa: CAISGLQGAGETQYF

abundance: few
d_gene: NA
j_gene: TRBJ2-7
v_gene: TRBV30
CDR3nt: TGTGCCTGGAGCGTCAACTCCTACGAGCAGTACTTC
CDR3aa: CAWSVNSYEQYF

abundance: NA
d_gene: TRBD2
j_gene: TRBJ2-1
v_gene: TRBV19
CDR3nt: TGTGCCAGTAGTAAACTTCCTAGCGGGATACAGTTCAATGAGCAGTTCTTC
CDR3aa: CASSKLPSGIQFNEQFF

abundance: NA
d_gene: NA
j_gene: TRBJ2-1
v_gene: TRBV15
CDR3nt: TGTGCCACCAGCACGGGAAAGCAACGGGAGCAGTTCTTC
CDR3aa: CATSTGKQREQFF

abundance: few
d_gene: TRBD2
j_gene: TRBJ2-1
v_gene: TRBV7-9
CDR3nt: TGTGCCAGCAGCCCAGCGGGACTTCGCAATGAGCAGTTCTTC
CDR3aa: CASSPAGLRNEQFF

abundance: NA
d_gene: NA
j_gene: TRBJ2-1
v_gene: TRBV2
CDR3nt: TGTGCCAGCAGTGGTGACGGGGAGCAGTTCTTC
CDR3aa: CASSGDGEQFF

abundance: few
d_gene: NA
j_gene: TRBJ2-1
v_gene: TRBV11-2
CDR3nt: TGTGCCAGCAGCTCCGTTGATGAGCAGTTCTTC
CDR3aa: CASSSVDEQFF

abundance: few
d_gene: TRBD2
j_gene: TRBJ2-3
v_gene: TRBV25-1
CDR3nt: TGTGCCAGCACACCATGGAGCGGGAGCGGGAAAGATACGCAGTATTTT
CDR3aa: CASTPWSGSGKDTQYF

abundance: NA
d_gene: TRBD1
j_gene: TRBJ1-5
v_gene: TRBV29-1
CDR3nt: TGCAGCGTTGAAGGGGATTACAGGGGAGGGCCCCAGCATTTT
CDR3aa: CSVEGDYRGGPQHF

abundance: NA
d_gene: TRBD2
j_gene: TRBJ2-1
v_gene: TRBV11-2
CDR3nt: TGTGCCAGCAGCGCGACTAGCGGAAACTACAATGAGCAGTTCTTC
CDR3aa: CASSATSGNYNEQFF

abundance: few
d_gene: NA
j_gene: TRBJ1-2
v_gene: TRBV4-1
CDR3nt: TGCGCCAGCAGCCAACCCCAGGGGACCTTTAACTATGGCTACACCTTC
CDR3aa: CASSQPQGTFNYGYTF

abundance: NA
d_gene: NA
j_gene: TRBJ2-1
v_gene: TRBV28
CDR3nt: TGTGCCAGCACCTTCGGCAGGGGGGAGCATTACGTTGAGCAGTTCTTC
CDR3aa: CASTFGRGEHYVEQFF

abundance: few
d_gene: NA
j_gene: TRBJ2-5
v_gene: TRBV10-3
CDR3nt: TGTGCCATCAGTAGGCGGCAGCAAGAGACCCAGTACTTC
CDR3aa: CAISRRQQETQYF

abundance: NA
d_gene: NA
j_gene: TRBJ2-4
v_gene: TRBV2
CDR3nt: TGTGCCAGCAGTGTGTCCCCCCAGGGTATTCAGTACTTC
CDR3aa: CASSVSPQGIQYF

abundance: NA
d_gene: NA
j_gene: TRBJ1-5
v_gene: TRBV28
CDR3nt: TGTGCCAGCAGCCGGGCGGGGCAGCCCCAGCATTTT
CDR3aa: CASSRAGQPQHF

abundance: NA
d_gene: NA
j_gene: TRBJ1-5
v_gene: TRBV29-1
CDR3nt: TGCAGCGTCGAAACAGGGCAGGGCAATCAGCCCCAGCATTTT
CDR3aa: CSVETGQGNQPQHF

abundance: NA
d_gene: TRBD1
j_gene: TRBJ2-7
v_gene: TRBV27
CDR3nt: TGTGCCAGCAGTCCCTGGACAGGGCCCTACGAGCAGTACTTC
CDR3aa: CASSPWTGPYEQYF

abundance: NA
d_gene: NA
j_gene: TRBJ2-4
v_gene: TRBV4-1
CDR3nt: TGCGCCAGCAGCCAAGTTACGGGGGGCTTTCTAGCCAAAAACATTCAGTACTTC
CDR3aa: CASSQVTGGFLAKNIQYF

abundance: once
d_gene: NA
j_gene: TRBJ2-7
v_gene: TRBV2
CDR3nt: TGTGCCAGCAGTGAATTAGAGGGGGACTTAGCCTACGAGCAGTACTTC
CDR3aa: CASSELEGDLAYEQYF

abundance: few
d_gene: NA
j_gene: TRBJ1-5
v_gene: TRBV2
CDR3nt: TGTGCCAGCAGGGGGCTTAGCAATCAGCCCCAGCATTTT
CDR3aa: CASRGLSNQPQHF

abundance: NA
d_gene: TRBD2
j_gene: TRBJ2-2
v_gene: TRBV30
CDR3nt: TGTGCCTGGGGGGGACTAGCCCCGAACACCGGGGAGCTGTTTTTT
CDR3aa: CAWGGLAPNTGELFF

abundance: few
d_gene: TRBD2
j_gene: TRBJ2-7
v_gene: TRBV7-9
CDR3nt: TGTGCCAGCAGCTTAACTAGCGGGAGCTACGAGCAGTACTTC
CDR3aa: CASSLTSGSYEQYF

abundance: NA
d_gene: NA
j_gene: TRBJ2-4
v_gene: TRBV29-1
CDR3nt: TGCAGCGTTGAAATAGGGGATGGAAACATTCAGTACTTC
CDR3aa: CSVEIGDGNIQYF

abundance: NA
d_gene: TRBD2
j_gene: TRBJ2-3
v_gene: TRBV7-2
CDR3nt: TGTGCCAGCAGTCCCGGACTAGCGGGACGGAATACGCAGTATTTT
CDR3aa: CASSPGLAGRNTQYF

abundance: NA
d_gene: NA
j_gene: TRBJ2-7
v_gene: TRBV2
CDR3nt: TGTGCCAGCGAAGGGGCCCGACTAAGAACCTACGAGCAGTACTTC
CDR3aa: CASEGARLRTYEQYF

abundance: NA
d_gene: TRBD1
j_gene: TRBJ2-4
v_gene: TRBV5-1
CDR3nt: TGCGCCAGCAGCGTCGACAGGGTGGCCAAAAACATTCAGTACTTC
CDR3aa: CASSVDRVAKNIQYF

abundance: NA
d_gene: NA
j_gene: TRBJ2-3
v_gene: TRBV7-2
CDR3nt: TGTGCCAGCAGCTTAATCGGGGACGGATCCACAGATACGCAGTATTTT
CDR3aa: CASSLIGDGSTDTQYF

abundance: NA
d_gene: NA
j_gene: TRBJ1-1
v_gene: TRBV4-3
CDR3nt: TGCGCCAGCAGCCAAGATCATAGGGCGAACACTGAAGCTTTCTTT
CDR3aa: CASSQDHRANTEAFF

abundance: few
d_gene: NA
j_gene: TRBJ1-5
v_gene: TRBV30
CDR3nt: TGTGCCTGGAGTCCGACTGATTCCCTCCCACTCAATCAGCCCCAGCATTTT
CDR3aa: CAWSPTDSLPLNQPQHF

abundance: NA
d_gene: TRBD1
j_gene: TRBJ1-1
v_gene: TRBV7-2
CDR3nt: TGTGCCAGCAGCACAAGAGGGGGCACCATGAACACTGAAGCTTTCTTT
CDR3aa: CASSTRGGTMNTEAFF

abundance: NA
d_gene: NA
j_gene: TRBJ1-2
v_gene: TRBV29-1
CDR3nt: TGCAGCGTTGAATCTAGACCAACCTATGGCTACACCTTC
CDR3aa: CSVESRPTYGYTF

abundance: NA
d_gene: TRBD2
j_gene: TRBJ2-3
v_gene: TRBV6-5
CDR3nt: TGTGCCAGCACAGCGAGCGGGATAACGCAGTATTTT
CDR3aa: CASTASGITQYF

abundance: NA
d_gene: NA
j_gene: TRBJ1-2
v_gene: TRBV25-1
CDR3nt: TGTGCCAGCAGTGAGAGTGCTGAGGTTCACTATGGCTACACCTTC
CDR3aa: CASSESAEVHYGYTF

abundance: NA
d_gene: NA
j_gene: TRBJ1-2
v_gene: TRBV30
CDR3nt: TGTGCCTGGAGCCGCGGCGTGATACCAGGAAACTATGGCTACACCTTC
CDR3aa: CAWSRGVIPGNYGYTF

abundance: NA
d_gene: TRBD2
j_gene: TRBJ2-3
v_gene: TRBV18
CDR3nt: TGTGCCAGCTCTCCTGGGACTAGCGCAAAAGATACGCAGTATTTT
CDR3aa: CASSPGTSAKDTQYF

abundance: NA
d_gene: NA
j_gene: TRBJ1-4
v_gene: TRBV5-1
CDR3nt: TGCGCCAGCACACCAACAGGGTTTAGTGAAAAACTGTTTTTT
CDR3aa: CASTPTGFSEKLFF

abundance: NA
d_gene: NA
j_gene: TRBJ2-6
v_gene: TRBV7-8
CDR3nt: TGTGCCAGCAGCAACAGGGCTGGGGCCAACGTCCTGACTTTC
CDR3aa: CASSNRAGANVLTF